This T cell receptor (beta chain) was identified during a study of blood T cells in healthy people across ages. This clonotype has ten or more counts. In germline, CDR1 is MNHEY, CDR2 SVGAGI. The V end was cut by 6 bases, the J end by 5 bases, with 16 bases between. This CDR3 has 14 residues. A second PCR, run for about 6 to 11 cycles, used a sample-barcoded 5' primer plus a J-beta primer mix. From the 5' RACE reads, TCRdb called clonotypes with MiXCR, one entry per CDR3 protein. This sample yields some 1.5 million distinct CDR3 sequences, of which roughly 27% are seen a single time; roughly 8.2% belongs to the top ten.

V and J are TRBV6-5 and TRBJ1-2; D possibly corresponds to TRBD1 (5 bases). The sample was blood. The sequence came from a woman in her 30s in good health. CDR3 loop: CASSMRGTVYGYTF. The CDR3 nucleotides are TGTGCCAGCAGCATGCGGGGGACCGTGTATGGCTACACCTTC.